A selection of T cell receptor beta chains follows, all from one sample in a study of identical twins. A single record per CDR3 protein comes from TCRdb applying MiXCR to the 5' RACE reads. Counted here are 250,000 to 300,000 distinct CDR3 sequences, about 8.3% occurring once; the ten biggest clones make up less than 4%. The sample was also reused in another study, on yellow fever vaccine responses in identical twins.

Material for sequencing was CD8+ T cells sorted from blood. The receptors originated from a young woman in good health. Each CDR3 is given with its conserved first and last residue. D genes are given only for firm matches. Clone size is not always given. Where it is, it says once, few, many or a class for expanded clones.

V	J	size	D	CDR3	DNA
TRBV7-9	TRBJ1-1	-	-	CASSPTRTGRETEAFF	TGTGCCAGCAGCCCAACCCGGACCGGCAGGGAAACTGAAGCTTTCTTT
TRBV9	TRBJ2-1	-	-	CASTPNEQFF	TGTGCCAGCACCCCGAATGAGCAGTTCTTC
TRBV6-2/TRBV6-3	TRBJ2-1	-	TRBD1	CASSPTGHYDEQFF	TGTGCCAGCAGCCCGACAGGGCATTATGATGAGCAGTTCTTC
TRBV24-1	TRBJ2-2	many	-	CATSPRNTGELFF	TGTGCCACCAGCCCGAGGAACACCGGGGAGCTGTTTTTT
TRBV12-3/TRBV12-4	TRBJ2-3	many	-	CASTQGNSLSTDTQYF	TGTGCCAGCACCCAGGGGAACAGCCTAAGCACAGATACGCAGTATTTT
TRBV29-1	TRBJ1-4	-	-	CSAVNEKLFF	TGCAGCGCTGTCAATGAAAAACTGTTTTTT
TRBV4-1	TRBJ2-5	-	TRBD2	CASSQVPGEREGETQYF	TGCGCCAGCAGCCAAGTCCCAGGCGAGCGGGAGGGCGAGACCCAGTACTTC
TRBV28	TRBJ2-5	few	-	CASLGGRFQETQYF	TGTGCCAGCTTGGGGGGCAGATTTCAAGAGACCCAGTACTTC
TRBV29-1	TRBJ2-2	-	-	CSAEQGLTGELFF	TGCAGCGCTGAACAGGGCCTGACCGGGGAGCTGTTTTTT
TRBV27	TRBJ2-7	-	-	CASSLGPVGPNTLYEQYF	TGTGCCAGCAGTTTAGGGCCGGTCGGTCCTAACACCCTCTACGAGCAGTACTTC
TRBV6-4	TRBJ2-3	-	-	CASSDLRGGTDTQYF	TGTGCCAGCAGTGACTTGAGGGGAGGCACAGATACGCAGTATTTT
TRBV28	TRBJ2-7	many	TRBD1	CASSPGQGYEQYF	TGTGCCAGCAGCCCCGGACAGGGCTACGAGCAGTACTTC
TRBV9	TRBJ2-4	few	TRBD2	CASSPSGGAKNIQYF	TGTGCCAGCAGCCCCTCGGGGGGAGCCAAAAACATTCAGTACTTC
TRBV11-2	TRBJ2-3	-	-	CASSLGRYDTQYF	TGTGCCAGCAGCTTAGGACGGTACGATACGCAGTATTTT
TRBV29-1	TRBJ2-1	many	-	CSAISGYYNEQFF	TGCAGCGCCATTAGCGGTTACTACAATGAGCAGTTCTTC
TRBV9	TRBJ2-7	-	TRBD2	CASSVGASGRNEQYF	TGTGCCAGCAGCGTAGGTGCTAGCGGGAGAAACGAGCAGTACTTC
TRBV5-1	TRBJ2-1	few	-	CASSLGGGDWDEQFF	TGCGCCAGCAGCTTGGGGGGGGGCGATTGGGATGAGCAGTTCTTC
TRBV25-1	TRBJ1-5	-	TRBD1	CASSGTGGYQPQHF	TGTGCCAGCAGTGGAACAGGGGGCTATCAGCCCCAGCATTTT
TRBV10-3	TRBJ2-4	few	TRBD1	CAISETMDRGHIQYF	TGTGCCATCAGTGAGACTATGGACAGGGGGCACATTCAGTACTTC
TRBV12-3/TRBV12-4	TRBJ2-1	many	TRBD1	CASSLGDSYNEQFF	TGTGCCAGCAGTTTAGGGGACAGCTACAATGAGCAGTTCTTC
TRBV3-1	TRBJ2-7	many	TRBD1	CASSRIRDRVPYF	TGTGCCAGCAGCCGAATCCGGGACAGGGTTCCGTACTTC
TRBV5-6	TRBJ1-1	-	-	CASSLAGSGTEAFF	TGTGCCAGCAGCTTGGCCGGGTCAGGGACTGAAGCTTTCTTT
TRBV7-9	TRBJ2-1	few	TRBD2	CASSATSGGHNEQFF	TGTGCCAGCAGCGCCACTAGCGGGGGCCACAATGAGCAGTTCTTC
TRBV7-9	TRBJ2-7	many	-	CASSDIREQYF	TGTGCCAGCAGCGATATACGTGAGCAGTACTTC
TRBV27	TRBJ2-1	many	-	CASRDSGWQFF	TGTGCCAGCCGCGACTCGGGCTGGCAGTTCTTC
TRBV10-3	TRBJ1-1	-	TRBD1	CAISESGQELPEAFF	TGTGCCATCAGTGAGTCGGGACAGGAACTGCCTGAAGCTTTCTTT
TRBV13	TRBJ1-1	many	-	CASSHHPTREAFF	TGTGCCAGCAGCCATCACCCGACCCGTGAAGCTTTCTTT
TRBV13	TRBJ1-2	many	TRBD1	CASSPGQGNYGYTF	TGTGCCAGCAGCCCGGGACAGGGTAACTATGGCTACACCTTC
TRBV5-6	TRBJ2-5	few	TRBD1	CASSGSGTGAF	TGTGCCAGCAGCGGATCCGGGACAGGGGCCTTC
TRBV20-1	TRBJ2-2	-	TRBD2	CSASTSGSINGELFF	TGCAGTGCTAGTACTAGCGGGAGTATTAACGGGGAGCTGTTTTTT
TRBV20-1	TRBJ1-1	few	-	CSARPGHGRFEAEAFF	TGCAGTGCTAGACCAGGGCACGGGCGCTTTGAGGCTGAAGCTTTCTTT
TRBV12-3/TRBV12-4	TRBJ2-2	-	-	CASSFGGSGELFF	TGTGCCAGCAGTTTTGGGGGGAGCGGGGAGCTGTTTTTT
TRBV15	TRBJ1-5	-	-	CATSRDLGNQPQHF	TGTGCCACCAGCAGAGATCTGGGCAATCAGCCCCAGCATTTT
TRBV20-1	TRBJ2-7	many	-	CSAPRSYEQYF	TGCAGTGCTCCCCGATCCTACGAGCAGTACTTC
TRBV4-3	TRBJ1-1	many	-	CASSQDEGWDTEAFF	TGCGCCAGCAGCCAAGATGAAGGGTGGGACACTGAAGCTTTCTTT
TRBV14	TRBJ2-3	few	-	CASSQDFFTGGANTQYF	TGTGCCAGCAGCCAAGATTTTTTTACAGGAGGGGCGAATACGCAGTATTTT